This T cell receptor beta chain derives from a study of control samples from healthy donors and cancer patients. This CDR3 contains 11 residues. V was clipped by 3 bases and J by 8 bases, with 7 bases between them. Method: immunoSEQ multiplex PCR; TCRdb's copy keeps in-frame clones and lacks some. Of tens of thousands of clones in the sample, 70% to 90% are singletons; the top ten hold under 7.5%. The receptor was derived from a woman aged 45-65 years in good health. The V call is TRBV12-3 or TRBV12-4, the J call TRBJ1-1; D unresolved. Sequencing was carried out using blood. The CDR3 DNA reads TGTGCCAGCAGTTTGAACTACGAAGCTTTCTTT. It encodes CASSLNYEAFF.